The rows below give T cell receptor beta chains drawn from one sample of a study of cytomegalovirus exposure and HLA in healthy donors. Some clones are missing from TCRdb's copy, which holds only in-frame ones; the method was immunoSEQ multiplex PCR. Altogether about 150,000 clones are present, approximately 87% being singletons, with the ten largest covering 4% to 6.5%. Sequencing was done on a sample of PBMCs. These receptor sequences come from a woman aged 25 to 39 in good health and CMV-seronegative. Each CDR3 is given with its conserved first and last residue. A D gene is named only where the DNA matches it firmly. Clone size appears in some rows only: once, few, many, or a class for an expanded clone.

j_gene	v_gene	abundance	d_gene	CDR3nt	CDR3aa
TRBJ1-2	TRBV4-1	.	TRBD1	TGCGCCAGCAGCCATGGGACAGTGTCGGGGTCTGACTATGGCTACACCTTC	CASSHGTVSGSDYGYTF
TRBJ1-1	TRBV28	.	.	TGTGCCAGCAGTTTGCTCATTCGACGGGCTGAAGCTTTCTTT	CASSLLIRRAEAFF
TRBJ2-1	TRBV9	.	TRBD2	TGTGCCAGCAGCAAAAGACTAGCGGGGGACAATGAGCAGTTCTTC	CASSKRLAGDNEQFF
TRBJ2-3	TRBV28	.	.	TGTGCCAGCAGTTTTTACTCAAGCGGGGATACGCAGTATTTT	CASSFYSSGDTQYF
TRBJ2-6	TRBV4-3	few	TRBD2	TGCGCCAGCAGCCCTCAGACTAGCGGGGGGCGCTCTGGGGCCAACGTCCTGACTTTC	CASSPQTSGGRSGANVLTF
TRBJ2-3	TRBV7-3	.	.	TGTGCCAGCAGCTCTAGTGGGACTTCCGTGGCGAATACGCAGTATTTT	CASSSSGTSVANTQYF
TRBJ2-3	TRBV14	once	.	TGTGCCAGCAGCCAAAGGGGACAAAGTGCTTTCACAGATACGCAGTATTTT	CASSQRGQSAFTDTQYF
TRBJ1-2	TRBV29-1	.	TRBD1	TGCAGCGCTAGGACAGGGAGCTATGGCTACACCTTC	CSARTGSYGYTF
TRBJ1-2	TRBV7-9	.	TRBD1	TGTGCCAGCAGCGGCTACAGGGGGACTAACTATGGCTACACCTTC	CASSGYRGTNYGYTF
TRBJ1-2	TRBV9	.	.	TGTGCCAGCAGCGAAACGCGGGGGGCCGGGGGCTACACCTTC	CASSETRGAGGYTF
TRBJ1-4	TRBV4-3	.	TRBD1	TGCGCCAGCAGCCAAGATCACAGGGGGCTAACTAATGAAAAACTGTTTTTT	CASSQDHRGLTNEKLFF
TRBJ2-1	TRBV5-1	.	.	TGCGCCAGCAGCTTGGGTGGCGGAACCTACTCCTACAATGAGCAGTTCTTC	CASSLGGGTYSYNEQFF
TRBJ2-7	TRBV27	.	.	TGTGCCAGCAGTTCCCCGGGACACCTCTACGAGCAGTACTTC	CASSSPGHLYEQYF
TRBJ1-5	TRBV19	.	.	TGTGCCAGTAGTATATCAAGCAATCAGCCCCAGCATTTT	CASSISSNQPQHF
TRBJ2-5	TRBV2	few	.	TGTGCCAGCAGCGGACTTCTAGTAAGAGAGACCCAGTACTTC	CASSGLLVRETQYF
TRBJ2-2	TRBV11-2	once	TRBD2	TGTGCCAGCATCCTGGGGACTAGCGGGGGCAAGAACACCGGGGAGCTGTTTTTT	CASILGTSGGKNTGELFF
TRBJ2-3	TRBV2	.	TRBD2	TGTGCCAGCAGTGTCAACCGGGAGGTCACAGATACGCAGTATTTT	CASSVNREVTDTQYF
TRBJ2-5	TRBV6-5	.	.	TGTGCCAGCAGTTACTCCGGACTTTCAGAGACCCAGTACTTC	CASSYSGLSETQYF
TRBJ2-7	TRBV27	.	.	TGTGCCAGCAGTTTACAAGCAGGGGGGAGCGAGCAGTACTTC	CASSLQAGGSEQYF
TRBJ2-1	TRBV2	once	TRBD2	TGTGCCAGCAGACTAGCGGGAACCCCCTACAATGAGCAGTTCTTC	CASRLAGTPYNEQFF
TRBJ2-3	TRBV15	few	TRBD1	TGTGCCACCAGCATCTCGAAGGGGGCGGGAGATACGCAGTATTTT	CATSISKGAGDTQYF
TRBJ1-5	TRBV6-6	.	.	TGTGCCAGCAGCGAGGCGGCAGGGGCGAGCAATCAGCCCCAGCATTTT	CASSEAAGASNQPQHF
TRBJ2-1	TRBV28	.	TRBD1	TGTGCCACCACGACAGGGGGTTTTTCGGGGACTTACAGTGAGCAGTTCTTC	CATTTGGFSGTYSEQFF
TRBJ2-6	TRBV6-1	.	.	TGTGCCAGCAGGGGCACCTACTCTGGGGCCAACGTCCTGACTTTC	CASRGTYSGANVLTF
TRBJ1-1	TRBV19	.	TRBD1	TGTGCCAGTAGTGGGGCAGGGGGCCCGAACACTGAAGCTTTCTTT	CASSGAGGPNTEAFF
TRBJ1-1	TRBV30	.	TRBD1	TGTGCCTGGAGTAGGACAGGGCAAGCTTTCTTT	CAWSRTGQAFF
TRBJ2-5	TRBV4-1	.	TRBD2	TGCGCCAGCAGCCAACCTTGGACTAGCGGGAGGGGAAACCAGTACTTC	CASSQPWTSGRGNQYF
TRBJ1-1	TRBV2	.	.	TGTGCCAGCAGTGAATCACGGGGGAACACTGAAGCTTTCTTT	CASSESRGNTEAFF
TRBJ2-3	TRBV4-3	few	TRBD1	TGCGCCAGCAGCCAAGACGACAGGGTCTCAGATACGCAGTATTTT	CASSQDDRVSDTQYF
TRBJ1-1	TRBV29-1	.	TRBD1	TGCAGCGTGAGGGGGACAGCGAACACTGAAGCTTTCTTT	CSVRGTANTEAFF
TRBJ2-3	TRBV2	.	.	TGTGCCAGCAGGAAACGACTAGTCTCCACAGATACGCAGTATTTT	CASRKRLVSTDTQYF
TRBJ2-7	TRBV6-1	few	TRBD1	TGTGCCAGCAGTGAGGGACAGGACCCCTCCTACGAGCAGTACTTC	CASSEGQDPSYEQYF
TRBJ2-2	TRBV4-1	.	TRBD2	TGCGCCAGCAGCCAAGCCGGGGGACTAGCACCCGGGGAGCTGTTTTTT	CASSQAGGLAPGELFF
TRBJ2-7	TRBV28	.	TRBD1	TGTGCCAGCCATACTGGGACAGGCCTGGGAGAGCAGTACTTC	CASHTGTGLGEQYF
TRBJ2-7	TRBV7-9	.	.	TGTGCCAGCAGCTTAGGGGTGCAGTCGGGCTACGAGCAGTACTTC	CASSLGVQSGYEQYF
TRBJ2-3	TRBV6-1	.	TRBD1	TGTGCCAGCAGTGAAACGCTGGACAGGGGGGGAGATACGCAGTATTTT	CASSETLDRGGDTQYF
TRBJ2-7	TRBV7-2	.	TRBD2	TGTGCCAGCAGCTTTGACGGGAGGGCCGTTCGGGAGCAGTACTTC	CASSFDGRAVREQYF